Listed below are T cell receptor beta chains from one sample, sequenced in a study of blood T cell repertoires in COVID-19. Some clones are missing from TCRdb's copy, which holds only in-frame ones; the method was immunoSEQ multiplex PCR. The data show over 250,000 clones, roughly 90% seen once. Sequencing input: PBMCs or T cells enriched from blood (not recorded which). These TCRs come from a man in his sixties who had recovered from COVID-19. CDR3s include the opening cysteine and the closing phenylalanine or tryptophan. D genes are given only for firm matches. A row's size may be missing; if present it is once, few, many or a size class.

abundance: NA; d_gene: NA; j_gene: TRBJ1-1; v_gene: TRBV7-8; CDR3nt: TGTGCCAGCAGCTGGGAGGGGATGAACACTGAAGCTTTCTTT; CDR3aa: CASSWEGMNTEAFF
abundance: NA; d_gene: NA; j_gene: TRBJ1-2; v_gene: TRBV28; CDR3nt: TGTGCCAGCAGTTTGACACAGGGATCCTATGGCTACACCTTC; CDR3aa: CASSLTQGSYGYTF
abundance: NA; d_gene: TRBD2; j_gene: TRBJ2-7; v_gene: TRBV19; CDR3nt: TGTGCCAGTAGAAGCGGGAGGAACGAGCAGTACTTC; CDR3aa: CASRSGRNEQYF
abundance: NA; d_gene: TRBD1; j_gene: TRBJ1-2; v_gene: TRBV2; CDR3nt: TGTGCCAGCGGACGGCTCAGGACAGGGGGCAATGGCTACACCTTC; CDR3aa: CASGRLRTGGNGYTF
abundance: NA; d_gene: NA; j_gene: TRBJ1-1; v_gene: TRBV19; CDR3nt: TGTGCCAGTAGTAAAAAGGGGCGGGGGTTAATGGGTAACACTGAAGCTTTCTTT; CDR3aa: CASSKKGRGLMGNTEAFF
abundance: NA; d_gene: TRBD1; j_gene: TRBJ1-2; v_gene: TRBV6-6; CDR3nt: TGTGCCAGCAGCAAAGGACAGGGGGCGCTTAATGGCTACACCTTC; CDR3aa: CASSKGQGALNGYTF
abundance: NA; d_gene: TRBD1; j_gene: TRBJ1-1; v_gene: TRBV19; CDR3nt: TGTGCCAGTAGTATAGTCTGGACAGGTATGAACACTGAAGCTTTCTTT; CDR3aa: CASSIVWTGMNTEAFF
abundance: NA; d_gene: NA; j_gene: TRBJ2-1; v_gene: TRBV7-3; CDR3nt: TGTGCCACTGGGGCAGGGCGGCATGAGCAGTTCTTC; CDR3aa: CATGAGRHEQFF
abundance: NA; d_gene: NA; j_gene: TRBJ2-2; v_gene: TRBV11-2; CDR3nt: TGTGCCAGCAGCTTATCACCCAGCGCTGCGAACACCGGGGAGCTGTTTTTT; CDR3aa: CASSLSPSAANTGELFF
abundance: NA; d_gene: NA; j_gene: TRBJ2-7; v_gene: TRBV5-6; CDR3nt: TGTGCCAGCAGCTCCGAGAGCGCCACCTACGAGCAGTACTTC; CDR3aa: CASSSESATYEQYF
abundance: NA; d_gene: TRBD2; j_gene: TRBJ2-3; v_gene: TRBV20-1; CDR3nt: TGCAGTGCGGGGGGGGATACGCAGTATTTT; CDR3aa: CSAGGDTQYF
abundance: NA; d_gene: TRBD1; j_gene: TRBJ2-1; v_gene: TRBV19; CDR3nt: TGTGCCAGTAGTCCCGGGACAGGGTCCTACAATGAGCAGTTCTTC; CDR3aa: CASSPGTGSYNEQFF
abundance: NA; d_gene: NA; j_gene: TRBJ1-2; v_gene: TRBV7-9; CDR3nt: TGTGCCAGCAGCTTATTTGACGGGGCTAACTATGGCTACACCTTC; CDR3aa: CASSLFDGANYGYTF
abundance: NA; d_gene: NA; j_gene: TRBJ2-2; v_gene: TRBV5-1; CDR3nt: TGCGCCAGCAGTTCGAGAGCGACCTGGAACACCGGGGAGCTGTTTTTT; CDR3aa: CASSSRATWNTGELFF
abundance: NA; d_gene: TRBD1; j_gene: TRBJ2-7; v_gene: TRBV28; CDR3nt: TGTGCCAGCAGTACCTACCGCCGGGACAGAGCCTACGAGCAGTACTTC; CDR3aa: CASSTYRRDRAYEQYF
abundance: NA; d_gene: NA; j_gene: TRBJ1-1; v_gene: TRBV3-1/TRBV3-2; CDR3nt: TGTGCCAGCAGCCAGGCTGTTTACACTGAAGCTTTCTTT; CDR3aa: CASSQAVYTEAFF
abundance: NA; d_gene: NA; j_gene: TRBJ1-5; v_gene: TRBV5-6; CDR3nt: TGTGCCAGCAGCTTGATAACAGATAATCAGCCCCAGCATTTT; CDR3aa: CASSLITDNQPQHF
abundance: NA; d_gene: TRBD1; j_gene: TRBJ1-1; v_gene: TRBV19; CDR3nt: TGTGCCAGTCACGACAGGGGCCGGGACACTGAAGCTTTCTTT; CDR3aa: CASHDRGRDTEAFF
abundance: NA; d_gene: NA; j_gene: TRBJ1-1; v_gene: TRBV5-6; CDR3nt: TGTGCCAGCAGCTGGGGGCCACAGGGTTCCTCTGAAGCTTTCTTT; CDR3aa: CASSWGPQGSSEAFF
abundance: NA; d_gene: NA; j_gene: TRBJ1-2; v_gene: TRBV19; CDR3nt: TGTGCCAGTAGTGGGGGGGCAAGGTATGGCTACACCTTC; CDR3aa: CASSGGARYGYTF
abundance: NA; d_gene: NA; j_gene: TRBJ1-1; v_gene: TRBV27; CDR3nt: TGTGCCAGCAGTATTAACAGATTGAACACTGAAGCTTTCTTT; CDR3aa: CASSINRLNTEAFF
abundance: NA; d_gene: NA; j_gene: TRBJ2-5; v_gene: TRBV11-2; CDR3nt: TGTGCCAGCAGCTTAGATTTTTTCCGCGACCAAGAGACCCAGTACTTC; CDR3aa: CASSLDFFRDQETQYF
abundance: NA; d_gene: TRBD1; j_gene: TRBJ1-4; v_gene: TRBV7-9; CDR3nt: TGTGCCAGCAGCCCACCCGGGACAGCTAATGAAAAACTGTTTTTT; CDR3aa: CASSPPGTANEKLFF
abundance: NA; d_gene: TRBD1; j_gene: TRBJ1-1; v_gene: TRBV12-3/TRBV12-4; CDR3nt: TGTGCCAGCACTTCAGGGGGAACTGAAGCTTTCTTT; CDR3aa: CASTSGGTEAFF
abundance: once; d_gene: NA; j_gene: TRBJ1-1; v_gene: TRBV19; CDR3nt: TGTGCCAGTAGTATTTGGGGCGAAAACACTGAAGCTTTCTTT; CDR3aa: CASSIWGENTEAFF
abundance: NA; d_gene: TRBD1; j_gene: TRBJ1-1; v_gene: TRBV5-1; CDR3nt: TGCGCCAGCAGCTCCGAAGGACAGGCGACTAACACTGAAGCTTTCTTT; CDR3aa: CASSSEGQATNTEAFF
abundance: NA; d_gene: TRBD2; j_gene: TRBJ2-3; v_gene: TRBV9; CDR3nt: TGTGCCAGCAGCGTAGCATTAGCGGGAGGCACAGATACGCAGTATTTT; CDR3aa: CASSVALAGGTDTQYF
abundance: NA; d_gene: NA; j_gene: TRBJ1-5; v_gene: TRBV7-2; CDR3nt: TGTGCCAGCAGCTTAGCGGGGGCGGGGGTAGGTTATCAGCCCCAGCATTTT; CDR3aa: CASSLAGAGVGYQPQHF
abundance: NA; d_gene: NA; j_gene: TRBJ1-4; v_gene: TRBV4-2; CDR3nt: TGTGCCAGCAGCCAAGATCCCGTGCGCGGACAAGGGGGTGAAAAACTGTTTTTT; CDR3aa: CASSQDPVRGQGGEKLFF
abundance: NA; d_gene: TRBD2; j_gene: TRBJ2-7; v_gene: TRBV10-3; CDR3nt: TGTGCCATCAGTGATTTCTCTTGGCGGGAGGGCTTTAGCTCCTACGAGCAGTACTTC; CDR3aa: CAISDFSWREGFSSYEQYF
abundance: once; d_gene: NA; j_gene: TRBJ2-1; v_gene: TRBV20-1; CDR3nt: TGCAGTGCTAGACTTGGGCGTGAGCAGTTCTTC; CDR3aa: CSARLGREQFF
abundance: NA; d_gene: TRBD2; j_gene: TRBJ2-5; v_gene: TRBV7-8; CDR3nt: TGTGCCAGCACCGGCGGACTAGCGGGAGGGCGCGCGACCCAGTACTTC; CDR3aa: CASTGGLAGGRATQYF
abundance: NA; d_gene: TRBD2; j_gene: TRBJ2-1; v_gene: TRBV9; CDR3nt: TGTGCCAGCAGCGTAGTGTCGGGAGGGGTACGATCGGGGGAGCAGTTCTTC; CDR3aa: CASSVVSGGVRSGEQFF
abundance: NA; d_gene: NA; j_gene: TRBJ2-2; v_gene: TRBV6-1; CDR3nt: TGTGCCAGCAGAGAAGCCCCCTTGAGCGCCGGGGAGCTGTTTTTT; CDR3aa: CASREAPLSAGELFF
abundance: NA; d_gene: TRBD1; j_gene: TRBJ2-3; v_gene: TRBV6-1; CDR3nt: TGTGCCAGCAGTGATTCGACCGGGACAGGGGACACAGATACGCAGTATTTT; CDR3aa: CASSDSTGTGDTDTQYF
abundance: NA; d_gene: NA; j_gene: TRBJ2-2; v_gene: TRBV7-2; CDR3nt: TGTGCCAGCAGCTTAGGTAGCGGTGGCCACACCGGGGAGCTGTTTTTT; CDR3aa: CASSLGSGGHTGELFF
abundance: NA; d_gene: NA; j_gene: TRBJ1-2; v_gene: TRBV5-6; CDR3nt: TGTGCCAGCAGCTACGACAGGAACTATGGCTACACCTTC; CDR3aa: CASSYDRNYGYTF
abundance: NA; d_gene: NA; j_gene: TRBJ2-7; v_gene: TRBV19; CDR3nt: TGTGCCAGTAGTTTGGCCAGGGGAAACGAGCAGTACTTC; CDR3aa: CASSLARGNEQYF
abundance: once; d_gene: NA; j_gene: TRBJ2-5; v_gene: TRBV18; CDR3nt: TGTGCCAGCTCACCAAGACAGGAACAAGAGACCCAGTACTTC; CDR3aa: CASSPRQEQETQYF
abundance: NA; d_gene: NA; j_gene: TRBJ1-2; v_gene: TRBV6-5; CDR3nt: TGTGCCAGCAGTACAGGGTATGGCTACACCTTC; CDR3aa: CASSTGYGYTF
abundance: NA; d_gene: TRBD1; j_gene: TRBJ1-2; v_gene: TRBV20-1; CDR3nt: TGCAGTGCCGGGGACAGGTACTTCACCTTC; CDR3aa: CSAGDRYFTF
abundance: NA; d_gene: TRBD2; j_gene: TRBJ2-3; v_gene: TRBV18; CDR3nt: TGTGCCAGCTCGCGCGGACTAGCGGGAATAAGCACAGATACGCAGTATTTT; CDR3aa: CASSRGLAGISTDTQYF
abundance: NA; d_gene: NA; j_gene: TRBJ1-1; v_gene: TRBV7-9; CDR3nt: TGTGCCAGCAGCTTAGCGAGCGACACTGAAGCTTTCTTT; CDR3aa: CASSLASDTEAFF